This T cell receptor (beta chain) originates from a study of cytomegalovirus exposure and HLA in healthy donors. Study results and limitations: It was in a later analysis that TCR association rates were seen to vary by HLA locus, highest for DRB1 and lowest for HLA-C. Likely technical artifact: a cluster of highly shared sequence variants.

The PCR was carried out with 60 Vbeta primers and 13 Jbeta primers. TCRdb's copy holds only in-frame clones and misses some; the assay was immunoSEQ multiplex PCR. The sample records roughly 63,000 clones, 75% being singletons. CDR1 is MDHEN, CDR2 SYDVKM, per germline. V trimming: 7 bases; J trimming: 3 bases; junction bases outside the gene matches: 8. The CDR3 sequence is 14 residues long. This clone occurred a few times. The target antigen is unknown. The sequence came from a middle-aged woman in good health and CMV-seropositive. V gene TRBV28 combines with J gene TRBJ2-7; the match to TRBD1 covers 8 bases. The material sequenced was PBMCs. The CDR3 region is CASTPGQDFYEQYF. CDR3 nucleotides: TGTGCCAGCACACCGGGACAGGACTTCTACGAGCAGTACTTC. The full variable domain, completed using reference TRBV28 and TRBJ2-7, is DVKVTQSSRYLVKRTGEKVFLECVQDMDHENMFWYRQDPGLGLRLIYFSYDVKMKEKGDIPEGYSVSREKKERFSLILESASTNQTSMYLCASTPGQDFYEQYFGPGTRLTVT.